The present T cell receptor (beta chain) was sequenced within a study of T cell changes during pregnancy in multiple sclerosis. The CDR3 consists of 16 residues. V was clipped by 5 bases and J by 5 bases; unmatched bases: 7. CDR1 SEHNR and CDR2 FQNEAQ come from the germline V gene (reference sequence). TCRdb keeps only in-frame clones here, not all; method: immunoSEQ multiplex PCR. Among tens of thousands of clones listed, about 93% were seen once. The source material was peripheral blood, sampled in the first trimester of pregnancy. The receptor was isolated from a female donor in good health, enrolled as a control in a pregnancy study. The V and J genes are TRBV7-9 and TRBJ2-5, with 14 bases identical to TRBD2. The CDR3 loop is CASSPRLAGGGETQYF. DNA for the CDR3: TGTGCCAGCAGCCCCCGACTAGCGGGAGGGGGTGAGACCCAGTACTTC. The full variable domain, completed using reference TRBV7-9 and TRBJ2-5, is DTGVSQNPRHKITKRGQNVTFRCDPISEHNRLYWYRQTLGQGPEFLTYFQNEAQLEKSRLLSDRFSAERPKGSFSTLEIQRTEQGDSAMYLCASSPRLAGGGETQYFGPGTRLLVL.